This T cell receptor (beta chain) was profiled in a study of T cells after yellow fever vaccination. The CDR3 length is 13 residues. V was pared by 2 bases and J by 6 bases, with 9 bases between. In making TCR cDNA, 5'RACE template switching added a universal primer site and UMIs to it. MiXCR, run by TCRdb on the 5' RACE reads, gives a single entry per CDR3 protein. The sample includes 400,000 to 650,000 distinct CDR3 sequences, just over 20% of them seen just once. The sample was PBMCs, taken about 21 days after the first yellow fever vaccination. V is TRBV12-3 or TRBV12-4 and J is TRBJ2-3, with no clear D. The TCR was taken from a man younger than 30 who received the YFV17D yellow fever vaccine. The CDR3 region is CASSLPDLDTQYF. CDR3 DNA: TGTGCCAGCAGTTTACCAGATCTGGATACGCAGTATTTT.